This T cell receptor beta chain was captured in a study of blood T cell repertoires in COVID-19. V was clipped by 2 bases and J by 7 bases, with 11 bases between them. The germline gives CDR1 LGHDT, CDR2 YNNKEL (reference sequence). This CDR3 spans 13 amino acids. The table came from immunoSEQ multiplex PCR; TCRdb's copy has only in-frame clones and leaves some out. The top ten hold about 3.7% of the sample, which has 120,000 to 150,000 clones, about four fifths seen once. The TCR sequence derives from a woman aged 45-65 years with acute COVID-19. V and J are TRBV3-1 (or the pseudogene TRBV3-2) and TRBJ1-2, with D possibly being TRBD1 (6 bases). The source material was PBMCs or T cells enriched from blood (not recorded which). The CDR3 bases are TGTGCCAGCAGCCAACTACAGGGCTCTGGCTACACCTTC. Its protein product is CASSQLQGSGYTF.